The clone carrying this T cell receptor beta chain was picked up a small number of times. TCRdb re-called the RT-PCR reads through MiXCR, storing one row per CDR3 protein. Here the sample spans fewer than 800,000 distinct CDR3 sequences, 12% to 15% being singletons. J was trimmed by 5 bases and V by 1 base; bases with no gene match: 4. The CDR3 has 15 amino acids. CDR1 and CDR2 from the germline V gene are SGHRS and YFSETQ. The sequence derives from a female donor in good health, serving as a healthy control. This sequence joins TRBV5-1 and TRBJ2-5; 11 bases align to TRBD2. The source material was memory CD4+ T cells from blood. The DNA for the CDR3 is TGCGCCAGCAGCTTGTTGACTAGCGGGGACGAGACCCAGTACTTC. Its protein is CASSLLTSGDETQYF.